Below are 28 T cell receptor beta chains sequenced from a single sample in a study of blood T cell repertoires in COVID-19. TCRdb's table, derived via immunoSEQ multiplex PCR, lists solely in-frame clones and lacks some. The data contain 100,000 to 150,000 clones, around 83% of them singletons. Sequenced sample: peripheral blood. The receptors were gathered from a man older than 75 with active or convalescent COVID-19.

This clone is classed as medium-sized. V is TRBV5-6 and J is TRBJ2-1, with a weak D call TRBD2 (6 bases). Trimming cost V 3 bases and J 6 bases, with 10 bases left between them. The CDR3 is made up of 13 amino acids. Germline-derived CDR1 and CDR2 are SGHDT and YYEEEE. The CDR3 coding sequence is TGTGCCAGCAGCTGGGGGACTGTCAATGAGCAGTTCTTC. It encodes CASSWGTVNEQFF.

This chain uses TRBV9 with TRBJ1-4; perhaps TRBD1 as D (6 bases). The CDR3 consists of 15 residues. Trimming took 3 bases from V and 3 from J, leaving 12 bases between them. The germline V gene encodes CDR1 SGDLS and CDR2 YYNGEE. Written as DNA, the CDR3 is TGTGCCAGCAGCGGGGGCGGACAGCCTAATGAAAAACTGTTTTTT. Translation gives CASSGGGQPNEKLFF.

This sequence joins TRBV7-2 and TRBJ2-7; 11 bases match TRBD2. Germline CDR1 and CDR2: SGHTA and FQGNSA. V was clipped by 5 bases and J by 4 bases; unmatched bases: 13. This CDR3 is built from 17 residues. CDR3 nucleotides: TGTGCCAGCAGCCCGGAATATAGCGGGGGGGCTTCATACGAGCAGTACTTC. Protein product: CASSPEYSGGASYEQYF.

The chain links TRBV4-1 to TRBJ2-5; D perhaps matches TRBD2 (5 bases). V lost 10 bases to trimming and J lost 2 bases, with 20 bases between them. This CDR3 contains 15 residues. Per germline, CDR1 MGHRA and CDR2 YSYEKL. The CDR3 protein is CATSPVGPGQETQYF. The CDR3 nucleotides are TGCGCCACCTCCCCTGTCGGGCCGGGGCAAGAGACCCAGTACTTC.

About this clone itself: The same CDR3 can be traced to other DNA sequences in this sample. The genes are TRBV7-9 and TRBJ1-1; 7 positions match TRBD1. CDR3 length: 14 residues. V lost 4 bases to trimming and J lost 1 base; unmatched junction nucleotides: 3. CDR1 and CDR2 (germline): SEHNR, FQNEAQ (reference sequence). This chain's CDR3 is CASSSQGGNTEAFF. For the CDR3, the DNA is TGTGCCAGCAGCTCTCAGGGGGGGAACACTGAAGCTTTCTTT.

The chain carries TRBV27 and TRBJ2-1; 14 positions match TRBD2. The CDR3 consists of 17 residues. Germline V gene lookup returns CDR1 MNHEY and CDR2 SMNVEV (reference sequence). V dropped 0 bases and J dropped 7; count of bases not matched to a gene: 5. As DNA, the CDR3 is TGTGCCAGCAGTTTATCTTCCGGGACTAGCGGGGGAAATGAGCAGTTCTTC. Its protein product is CASSLSSGTSGGNEQFF.

The gene calls are TRBV10-3 and TRBJ2-7, with 10 bases that match TRBD1. The CDR3 spans 16 residues. CDR1 and CDR2 from the germline V gene are ENHRY and SYGVKD. Trimming removed 6 bases from V and 4 bases from J; junction bases left unmatched: 12. CDR3 region: CAIRSNGQGDGYEQYF. CDR3 coding DNA: TGTGCCATCAGGAGCAACGGACAGGGGGACGGGTACGAGCAGTACTTC.

The chain joins TRBV2 to TRBJ1-1, with 7 nucleotides matching TRBD1. CDR3 size: 14 residues. V shed 5 bases, J shed 5 bases, and the junction held 8 bases outside the gene matches. The V gene's germline CDR1 is SNHLY and CDR2 FYNNEI. The CDR3 region has the DNA TGTGCCAGCAGTCATTTAACAGGGGAAACTGAAGCTTTCTTT. The encoded protein is CASSHLTGETEAFF.

The chain links TRBV3-1 (or the pseudogene TRBV3-2) to TRBJ1-6; TRBD1 agrees at 7 bases. Germline V gene data show CDR1 as LGHDT and CDR2 as YNNKEL (reference sequence). This CDR3 comprises 14 residues. The ends lost 5 bases at V and 10 bases at J; junction bases unmatched: 8. CDR3 sequence (DNA): TGTGCCAGCAGCTCTTATGGGACAGACTCACCCCTCCACTTT. This gives the protein CASSSYGTDSPLHF.

To note about this clone: One end of the junction does not line up with germline, which may come from a read error. J is TRBJ2-3 and V is TRBV27, with D possibly TRBD2 on 6 matching bases. CDR1 and CDR2 from the germline V gene are MNHEY and SMNVEV (reference sequence). This CDR3 has 17 residues. CDR3 in amino acids: CASSVSRGASSTDTQYF. In DNA, the CDR3 is TGTGCCAGCAGTGTATCACGCGGGGCTTCGTCGACAGATACGCAGTATTTT.

The chain recombines TRBV4-1 with TRBJ1-1; D possibly corresponds to TRBD1 (6 bases). The CDR3 consists of 18 residues. CDR1 MGHRA and CDR2 YSYEKL come from the germline V gene. V was cut by 3 bases and J by 5 bases, with 25 bases left in between. The chain's CDR3 is CASSHLFSGRDTGTEAFF. The CDR3 region has the DNA TGCGCCAGCAGCCATTTATTTTCAGGTCGGGACACGGGGACTGAAGCTTTCTTT.

The J gene is TRBJ2-7, the V gene TRBV11-2; tentative D call: TRBD1 (5 bases). There are 14 residues in the CDR3. V lost 7 bases and J 3 bases, leaving 16 bases between the germline ends. In germline, CDR1 is SGHAT, CDR2 FQNNGV. The CDR3 region is CASTLGEGVYEQYF. Here the CDR3 DNA reads TGTGCCAGCACCTTGGGCGAAGGGGTCTACGAGCAGTACTTC.

This chain connects TRBV7-2 to TRBJ2-7; D unclear. This CDR3 is built from 13 residues. Deletions cut 3 bases from V and 1 base from J, with 7 bases between. Germline loops: CDR1 SGHTA, CDR2 FQGNSA. CDR3 amino acids: CASSFADSYEQYF. CDR3 sequence (DNA): TGTGCCAGCAGCTTTGCAGATTCCTACGAGCAGTACTTC.

The gene calls are TRBV5-4 and TRBJ1-1, with D perhaps TRBD1 (6 bases). The CDR3 contains 14 residues. Trimming left V 1 base short and J 6 bases short, with 13 bases between. CDR1 is SGHNT and CDR2 is YYREEE in the germline V gene (reference sequence). The CDR3 reads CASSLRGARAEAFF. The CDR3 DNA is TGTGCCAGCAGCTTGCGGGGGGCGCGCGCTGAAGCTTTCTTT.

In DNA form, the CDR3 reads TGTGCCAGCAGTTACTCGATTAGCGGCGGGGTATCCCGGGACGAGCAGTACTTC. Its translation is CASSYSISGGVSRDEQYF. The chain recombines TRBV6-2 or TRBV6-3 with TRBJ2-7; D is possibly TRBD2 (6 bases). CDR3 size: 18 residues. Trimming left V 0 bases short and J 5 bases short, with 23 bases between. Germline CDR1 is MNHEY and CDR2 is SVGEGT.

This clone appeared a single time. V gene TRBV28 combines with J gene TRBJ2-7; 9 nucleotides line up with TRBD1. Germline V gives CDR1 MDHEN, CDR2 SYDVKM. The CDR3 spans 14 residues. The V segment lost 3 bases and the J segment 8 bases; nucleotides outside the gene matches: 8. The CDR3 DNA reads TGTGCCAGCAGTTTGGCCCTGGGGACAGGGAAGCAGTACTTC. Amino acids: CASSLALGTGKQYF.

This chain connects TRBV19 to TRBJ2-7; no reliable D call. This CDR3 is built from 12 residues. Germline CDR1 LNHDA, CDR2 SQIVND (reference sequence). V lost 4 bases to trimming and J lost 5 bases, with 9 bases between them. CDR3 loop: CASSTGPDEQYF. CDR3 DNA sequence: TGTGCCAGTAGTACGGGTCCTGACGAGCAGTACTTC.

The V call is TRBV11-3, the J call TRBJ2-5; 8 positions agree with TRBD1. This CDR3 has 13 residues. Germline CDR1 reads SGHNT; CDR2 reads YENEEA. The ends lost 4 bases at V and 4 bases at J; junction bases unmatched: 2. Written as DNA, the CDR3 is TGTGCCAGCAGCTCAGGGGGCTTAGAGACCCAGTACTTC. This sequence encodes CASSSGGLETQYF.

The chain employs TRBV19 and TRBJ1-6; D gene ambiguous. V was pared by 7 bases and J by 8 bases, with 30 bases between. The germline CDR1 and CDR2 sequences are LNHDA and SQIVND (reference sequence). There are 19 residues in the CDR3. CDR3 protein: CASTDLAQARQGKHSPLHF. As DNA, the CDR3 is TGTGCCAGTACCGATCTTGCCCAGGCTCGTCAAGGAAAGCATTCACCCCTCCACTTT.

This chain connects TRBV2 to TRBJ2-7; a weak D match, TRBD1 (5 bases). Germline assignment: CDR1 SNHLY and CDR2 FYNNEI. With 6 bases removed from V and 2 bases from J, the gap between germline ends came to 11 bases. This CDR3 region has 13 residues. The CDR3 reads CASRLDTTYEQYF. For the CDR3, the DNA is TGTGCCAGCAGATTGGACACCACCTACGAGCAGTACTTC.

This clone was seen only a few times. The gene calls are TRBV7-9 and TRBJ2-7; TRBD1 matches at 11 bases. The CDR3 is made up of 15 amino acids. CDR1 and CDR2 (germline): SEHNR, FQNEAQ (reference sequence). V was clipped by 4 bases and J by 1 base; unmatched bases: 3. The CDR3: CASSSGQGASYEQYF. CDR3 DNA: TGTGCCAGCAGCTCTGGACAGGGGGCTTCCTACGAGCAGTACTTC.

This clone was recorded many times. This chain uses TRBV29-1 with TRBJ2-1; D call uncertain. The length of the CDR3 is 13 residues. Per the germline V gene, CDR1 is SQVTM and CDR2 is ANQGSEA. The germline V and J ends were trimmed by 2 bases and 0 bases, with 5 bases remaining between them. As DNA, the CDR3 is TGCAGCGTTGAAAGGAGCTCCTACAATGAGCAGTTCTTC. Protein: CSVERSSYNEQFF.

This clone was observed a single time. The genes are TRBV21-1 and TRBJ2-7; TRBD1, the D gene given by the table, was not confirmed from the DNA. TRBV21-1 corresponds to a pseudogene. The CDR3 loop spans 14 amino acids. Here the CDR3 reads CASSKGRPIGEQYF. CDR3 coding DNA: TGTGCCAGCAGCAAGGGCCGCCCTATTGGTGAGCAGTACTTC.

V usage is TRBV6-5 and J usage is TRBJ1-2, with 9 bases lining up with TRBD1. The CDR3 extends over 16 amino acids. Losses at the gene ends were 2 bases for V and 5 bases for J; bases not matched to a gene: 9. CDR1 MNHEY and CDR2 SVGAGI come from the germline V gene. The CDR3 here is CASSYLKQGAFYGYTF. The CDR3 DNA sequence: TGTGCCAGCAGTTACCTTAAACAGGGGGCATTTTATGGCTACACCTTC.

The rearrangement joins TRBV5-8 to TRBJ2-7, with a possible D match to TRBD1 (5 bases). V gave up 6 bases and J gave up 2 bases, with 18 bases separating them. CDR3 length: 15 residues. Germline V CDR1 and CDR2: SGHTS, YDEGEE. The CDR3 loop is CASNLGVQGTYEQYF. The CDR3 DNA sequence: TGTGCCAGCAACCTAGGCGTGCAGGGCACCTACGAGCAGTACTTC.

Only a few counts were recorded for this clone. This chain links TRBV6-2 or TRBV6-3 with TRBJ1-6; TRBD1 might be the D (5 bases). Germline V gene sequence: CDR1 MNHEY, CDR2 SVGEGT. The germline V and J ends were trimmed by 2 bases and 10 bases, with 15 bases remaining between them. The CDR3 extends over 15 amino acids. CDR3 sequence (DNA): TGTGCCAGCAGTTACAGTAAGGGGAACGGCTCACCCCTCCACTTT. Translation: CASSYSKGNGSPLHF.

V is TRBV27 and J is TRBJ2-5; the match to TRBD2 covers 13 bases. Looked up from germline, CDR1 is MNHEY and CDR2 is SMNVEV (reference sequence). CDR3 length: 17 residues. J was trimmed by 4 bases and V by 4 bases; bases with no gene match: 9. CDR3 in amino acids: CASSSLVLAGGRETQYF. The DNA for the CDR3 is TGTGCCAGCAGTTCCCTGGTACTAGCGGGGGGGCGAGAGACCCAGTACTTC.

The chain uses TRBV28 and TRBJ2-5; D is perhaps TRBD1 (5 bases). The V end lost 8 bases, the J end lost 4 bases, and 17 bases lay between the germline ends. The CDR3 length is 14 residues. Germline loops: CDR1 MDHEN, CDR2 SYDVKM. Here the CDR3 DNA reads TGTGCCAGCGGACGAATGGGGCGCGTAGAGACCCAGTACTTC. This translates into CASGRMGRVETQYF.